These 17 T cell receptor beta chains were all obtained from the same sample, sequenced in a study of cytomegalovirus exposure and HLA in healthy donors. PCR was performed using 60 Vbeta and 13 Jbeta primers. Profiled with immunoSEQ multiplex PCR; TCRdb holds only in-frame clones, not every one. The data contain fewer than 200,000 clones, 80% to 90% of them seen just once; the ten biggest clones take up 1% to 1.5%. The sequenced sample consisted of PBMCs. Every receptor here comes from a girl aged 2 to 10 in good health and CMV-seropositive.

The rearrangement links TRBV11-2 to TRBJ2-1; D remains ambiguous. CDR3 length equals 14 residues. The germline CDR1 and CDR2 sequences are SGHAT and FQNNGV. V was cut by 5 bases and J by 8 bases, with 16 bases left in between. CDR3 loop: CASSPTRPEDEQFF. Written as DNA, the CDR3 is TGTGCCAGCAGCCCAACACGACCCGAGGATGAGCAGTTCTTC. The whole variable domain, remainder taken from reference TRBV11-2 and TRBJ2-1, is EAGVAQSPRYKIIEKRQSVAFWCNPISGHATLYWYQQILGQGPKLLIQFQNNGVVDDSQLPKDRFSAERLKGVDSTLKIQPAKLEDSAVYLCASSPTRPEDEQFFGPGTRLTVL.

V and J are TRBV15 and TRBJ2-1; possible D gene TRBD2, 6 bases. Germline V CDR1 and CDR2: LNHNV, YYDKDF (reference sequence). There are 17 residues in the CDR3. With 6 bases removed from V and 4 bases from J, the gap between germline ends came to 22 bases. Written as DNA, the CDR3 is TGTGCCACCAGAACCCACTTGGGGAGGCCAACGTACAATGAGCAGTTCTTC. It is translated as CATRTHLGRPTYNEQFF.

The gene calls are TRBV6-1 and TRBJ2-7; 9 bases align to TRBD2. The CDR3 runs to 15 residues. The trim removed 4 bases at V and 4 bases at J, leaving 8 bases unmatched. Germline assignment: CDR1 MNHNS and CDR2 SASEGT. The CDR3: CASSVLRGGAYEQYF. In DNA, the CDR3 is TGTGCCAGCAGTGTTCTGCGGGGGGGTGCTTACGAGCAGTACTTC.

This clone was counted between two and nine times. The chain combines TRBV2 with TRBJ1-5; the D is unclear. V was pared by 5 bases and J by 6 bases, with 8 bases between. Germline V gene lookup returns CDR1 SNHLY and CDR2 FYNNEI. This CDR3 contains 12 residues. This chain's CDR3 is CASSQTGQPQHF. The CDR3 coding sequence is TGTGCCAGCAGTCAGACTGGTCAGCCCCAGCATTTT.

The genes are TRBV6-1 and TRBJ2-7; a possible D gene is TRBD2 (5 bases). Trimming removed 9 bases from V and 3 bases from J, with 12 bases in between. This CDR3 region has 12 residues. CDR1 and CDR2 from the germline V gene are MNHNS and SASEGT. The CDR3 coding sequence is TGTGCCAGTCCAGCGGCTAACTACGAGCAGTACTTC. This translates into CASPAANYEQYF.

This rearrangement joins TRBV9 to TRBJ1-2; 7 bases fit TRBD1. This CDR3 is built from 15 residues. Germline V gene sequence: CDR1 SGDLS, CDR2 YYNGEE. V gave up 3 bases and J gave up 4 bases; unmatched junction bases: 9. CDR3 bases: TGTGCCAGCAGCGGGATTCCGGCAGGGGGCTATGGCTACACCTTC. Its translation is CASSGIPAGGYGYTF. Looking up the rest from reference TRBV9 and TRBJ1-2 gives the full variable domain: DSGVTQTPKHLITATGQRVTLRCSPRSGDLSVYWYQQSLDQGLQFLIQYYNGEERAKGNILERFSAQQFPDLHSELNLSSLELGDSALYFCASSGIPAGGYGYTFGSGTRLTVV.

The J gene is TRBJ2-7, the V gene TRBV6-1; perhaps TRBD2 as D (5 bases). Germline CDR1 and CDR2: MNHNS and SASEGT. Deletions cut 5 bases from V and 6 bases from J, with 8 bases between. CDR3 length equals 11 residues. The CDR3 sequence is CASSPGGEQYF. CDR3 in DNA: TGTGCCAGCAGTCCCGGAGGCGAGCAGTACTTC.

This chain connects TRBV7-8 to TRBJ2-1; D might be TRBD1 (5 bases). Germline V gene lookup returns CDR1 SGHVS and CDR2 FQNEAQ. The CDR3 spans 16 residues. Trimming removed 4 bases from V and 0 bases from J, with 13 bases in between. The CDR3 DNA sequence: TGTGCCAGCAGCTCACATGGGGCCGCCTCCTACAATGAGCAGTTCTTC. Its protein product is CASSSHGAASYNEQFF.

The chain carries TRBV9 and TRBJ2-4; 9 positions agree with TRBD2. With 0 bases clipped from V and 9 bases from J, the junction kept 19 bases outside the gene matches. The CDR3 extends over 19 amino acids. Germline V CDR1 and CDR2: SGDLS, YYNGEE. CDR3: CASSVESGGGGARGSIQYF. CDR3 DNA sequence: TGTGCCAGCAGCGTAGAATCGGGGGGCGGGGGGGCAAGGGGAAGCATTCAGTACTTC.

V and J are TRBV10-3 and TRBJ2-6; TRBD2 matches at 11 bases. There are 16 residues in the CDR3. V was pared by 8 bases and J by 0 bases, with 3 bases of the junction left unmatched. Germline loops: CDR1 ENHRY, CDR2 SYGVKD. CDR3 in amino acids: CAIPTSGNSGANVLTF. The CDR3, as DNA: TGTGCCATCCCGACTAGCGGGAACTCTGGGGCCAACGTCCTGACTTTC.

The chain combines TRBV18 with TRBJ1-4, with 7 bases that match TRBD1. The CDR3 runs 14 residues. Germline lookup yields CDR1 KGHSH and CDR2 LQKENI. Unmatched junction bases numbered 7, after V lost 4 bases and J lost 8 bases. CDR3 protein: CASSRFGTVEKLFF. The CDR3, as DNA: TGTGCCAGCTCACGATTTGGGACAGTCGAAAAACTGTTTTTT.

The chain employs TRBV7-9 and TRBJ2-3; 8 bases agree with TRBD2. This CDR3 is 16 amino acids long. Trimming took 1 base from V and 3 from J; bases not matched to a gene: 6. From germline, CDR1 is SEHNR and CDR2 FQNEAQ (reference sequence). The CDR3 loop is CASSLEGSSGTDTQYF. The CDR3 nucleotides are TGTGCCAGCAGCTTAGAAGGGTCTAGCGGGACAGATACGCAGTATTTT.

The chain joins TRBV6-6 to TRBJ1-1; no firm D call. Between the trimmed V and J ends, which lost 6 bases and 0 bases, there was a span of 8 bases. CDR1 and CDR2 (germline): MNHNY, SVGAGI (reference sequence). The CDR3 is 13 amino acids. The CDR3 DNA is TGTGCCAGCAGCCGCTCGGTGAACACTGAAGCTTTCTTT. Translating it yields CASSRSVNTEAFF.

The V and J genes are TRBV27 and TRBJ2-7; 13 bases fit TRBD2. V shed 6 bases and J 2 bases; nucleotides not matched to a gene: 13. The CDR3 spans 18 residues. CDR1 and CDR2 (germline): MNHEY, SMNVEV (reference sequence). CDR3 coding DNA: TGTGCCAGCAGCCCCCTCCCCGGGACTAGCGGGATTGCCTACGAGCAGTACTTC. Translation gives CASSPLPGTSGIAYEQYF.

A single count supports this clone. V gene TRBV4-1 combines with J gene TRBJ1-5; D perhaps matches TRBD1 (6 bases). The CDR3 loop spans 19 amino acids. Germline loops: CDR1 MGHRA, CDR2 YSYEKL. The germline V and J ends were trimmed by 1 base and 3 bases, with 22 bases remaining between them. CDR3 in DNA: TGCGCCAGCAGCCAAGTCCCCAGAACCCTGACAGGTATCAATCAGCCCCAGCATTTT. It translates to CASSQVPRTLTGINQPQHF.

The chain links TRBV9 to TRBJ2-7; maybe TRBD1 (5 bases). The germline CDR1 and CDR2 sequences are SGDLS and YYNGEE. Trimming stripped 4 bases from V and 0 bases from J, with 11 bases between. The CDR3 contains 14 residues. The CDR3 region has the DNA TGTGCCAGCAGCCGGTGGGGCAGCTCCTACGAGCAGTACTTC. Protein sequence: CASSRWGSSYEQYF.

This clone has only a few counts. The rearrangement uses TRBV2 and TRBJ1-1; no clear D. Trimming shortened V by 11 bases and J by 0 bases, and 7 bases separated the two germline ends. The germline V gene has CDR1 SNHLY and CDR2 FYNNEI. This CDR3 is built from 11 residues. The CDR3 protein is CAGHMNTEAFF. CDR3 nucleotides: TGTGCCGGGCATATGAACACTGAAGCTTTCTTT.